These T cell receptor beta chains were read from a single sample in a study of shared clonotypes between healthy human individuals. Sequencing was performed with immunoSEQ multiplex PCR; in TCRdb, only in-frame clones are kept and a portion is missing. This table holds hundreds of thousands of clones, roughly 84% found once. Sequences were obtained from memory CD8+ T cells sorted from blood. All receptors come from a man between 18 and 29 years old in good health. Both conserved end residues are trimmed from each CDR3. The order of the fields is V gene, J gene, CDR3 protein.

>TRBV7-9|TRBJ2-6
ASSSDGSGANVLT
>TRBV12-5|TRBJ1-2
ASGLPYVQGRNGYT
>TRBV11-2|TRBJ1-1
ASSLSGTEAF
>TRBV30|TRBJ1-5
AWSVIGREPQH
>TRBV18|TRBJ2-5
ASSPRETQY
>TRBV4-1|TRBJ2-7
ASSQDPPRGGDYEQY
>TRBV5-1|TRBJ2-5
ASSLVPGYGRGETQY
>TRBV30|TRBJ2-7
AWSYLGTEQY
>TRBV5-1|TRBJ2-3
ASSFWGEDTQY
>TRBV6-5|TRBJ1-5
ASSYSVAQPQH
>TRBV5-4|TRBJ2-7
ASSAGLSYEQY
>TRBV27|TRBJ2-5
ASSPSMGDLVETQY
>TRBV5-4|TRBJ2-5
ASSFTSVETQY
>TRBV5-1|TRBJ2-7
ASSPATGKSYEQY
>TRBV6-1|TRBJ2-7
ASSEEVAEFSYEQY
>TRBV2|TRBJ2-7
ASSEDHYRIMEQY
>TRBV7-9|TRBJ2-1
ASSPPTGPRGNEQF
>TRBV7-6|TRBJ2-2
ASSTNEVFGELF
>TRBV6-5|TRBJ1-2
ASSTDGTNYGYT
>TRBV7-2|TRBJ1-2
ASSSYLVGTVLAGYT
>TRBV5-1|TRBJ1-2
ASSFSPPGTYDSYGYT
>TRBV28|TRBJ2-5
ASSLHRDYNQETQY
>TRBV6-1|TRBJ2-7
ASRVTGDFSYEQY
>TRBV11-2|TRBJ1-3
ASSARESSGNTIY
>TRBV30|TRBJ2-1
ASSGGTRYNEQF
>TRBV2|TRBJ2-3
ASGRGGEADTQY
>TRBV5-1|TRBJ2-5
ASSVSGRGLETQY
>TRBV6-5|TRBJ1-1
ASSKTGVEAF
>TRBV7-9|TRBJ1-2
ASSWTPGQGPYGYT
>TRBV5-1|TRBJ2-7
ASSAQGGDYEQY
>TRBV5-1|TRBJ2-7
ASSFPGVHEQY
>TRBV6-5|TRBJ1-2
ASSFTLGGASGYT
>TRBV27|TRBJ1-2
ASRTLGVGYGYT
>TRBV5-1|TRBJ2-7
ASSFFGTINEQY
>TRBV5-4|TRBJ2-1
ASSLEWAPSGRAEMDEQF
>TRBV28|TRBJ2-2
ASTGLAGRPGELF